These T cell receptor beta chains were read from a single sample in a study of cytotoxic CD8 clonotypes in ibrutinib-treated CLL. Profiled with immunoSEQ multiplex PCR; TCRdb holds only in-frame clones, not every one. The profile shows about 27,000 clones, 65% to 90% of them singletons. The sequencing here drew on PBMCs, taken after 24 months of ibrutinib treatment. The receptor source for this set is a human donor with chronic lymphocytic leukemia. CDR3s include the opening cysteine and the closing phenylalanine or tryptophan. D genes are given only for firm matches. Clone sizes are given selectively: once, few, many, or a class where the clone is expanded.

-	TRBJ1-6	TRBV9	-	CASSTGTYNSPLHF	TGTGCCAGCAGCACCGGAACATATAATTCACCCCTCCACTTT
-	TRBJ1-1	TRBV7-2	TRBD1	CASSFTGGNTEAFF	TGTGCCAGCAGCTTCACAGGGGGGAACACTGAAGCTTTCTTT
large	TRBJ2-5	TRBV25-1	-	CASSERGHQETQYF	TGTGCCAGCAGTGAGCGCGGGCACCAAGAGACCCAGTACTTC
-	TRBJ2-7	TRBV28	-	CASSLQYYEQYF	TGTGCCAGCAGCCTCCAGTACTACGAGCAGTACTTC
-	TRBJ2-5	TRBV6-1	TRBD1	CASSEADRGRETQYF	TGTGCCAGCAGTGAAGCGGACAGGGGGCGAGAGACCCAGTACTTC
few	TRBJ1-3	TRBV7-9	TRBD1	CASSFPRTGGNTIYF	TGTGCCAGCAGTTTTCCCCGGACAGGGGGAAACACCATATATTTT
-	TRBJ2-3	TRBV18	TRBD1	CASSSGTGGSFADTQYF	TGTGCCAGCTCATCCGGGACAGGGGGCTCCTTCGCAGATACGCAGTATTTT
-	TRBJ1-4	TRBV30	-	CAWTWGGNEKLFF	TGTGCCTGGACTTGGGGAGGTAATGAAAAACTGTTTTTT
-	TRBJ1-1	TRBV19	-	CASSISGVLTEAFF	TGTGCCAGTAGTATAAGCGGGGTTTTGACTGAAGCTTTCTTT
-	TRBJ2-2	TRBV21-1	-	CASSTLAENTGELFF	TGTGCCAGCAGCACCCTAGCGGAGAACACCGGGGAGCTGTTTTTT
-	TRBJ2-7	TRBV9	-	CASSVGGSSYEQYF	TGTGCCAGCAGCGTAGGAGGGAGCTCCTACGAGCAGTACTTC
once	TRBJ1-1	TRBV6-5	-	CASNQRGGNTEAFF	TGTGCCAGCAACCAAAGGGGGGGGAACACTGAAGCTTTCTTT
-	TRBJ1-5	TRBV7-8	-	CASSLDFRNQPQHF	TGTGCCAGCAGCTTAGATTTCCGCAATCAGCCCCAGCATTTT
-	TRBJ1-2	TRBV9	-	CASSVDGNYGYTF	TGTGCCAGCAGCGTAGACGGCAACTATGGCTACACCTTC
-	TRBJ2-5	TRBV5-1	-	CASSSGRDGGWSAETQYF	TGCGCCAGCAGCTCCGGCCGGGACGGGGGATGGTCTGCGGAGACCCAGTACTTC
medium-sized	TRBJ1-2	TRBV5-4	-	CASSLLQGYGYTF	TGTGCCAGCAGCTTGTTACAGGGCTATGGCTACACCTTC
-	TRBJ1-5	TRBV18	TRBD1	CASSRGQGNQPQHF	TGTGCCAGCTCACGAGGACAGGGGAATCAGCCCCAGCATTTT
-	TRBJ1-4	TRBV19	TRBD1	CASSLTGGEKLFF	TGTGCCAGTAGTCTAACAGGGGGAGAAAAACTGTTTTTT
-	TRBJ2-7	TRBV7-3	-	CASSLLGGPDEQYF	TGTGCCAGCAGCTTATTGGGAGGTCCGGACGAGCAGTACTTC
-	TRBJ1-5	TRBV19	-	CASSDKPMGNQPQHF	TGTGCCAGTAGCGACAAACCTATGGGCAATCAGCCCCAGCATTTT
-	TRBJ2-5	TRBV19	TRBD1	CASSLGQGEETQYF	TGTGCCAGTAGTCTCGGACAGGGGGAAGAGACCCAGTACTTC
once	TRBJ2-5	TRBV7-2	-	CASIQGWGTQETQYF	TGTGCCAGCATCCAAGGGTGGGGTACCCAAGAGACCCAGTACTTC